This passage covers 2 T cell receptor beta chains from one sample sequenced in a study of T cell responses to AZD1222 COVID-19 vaccine. Clones were read by immunoSEQ multiplex PCR, and TCRdb kept only the in-frame ones, dropping some. Of some 50,000 clones in the sample, more than 60% were seen once. Specimen: peripheral blood, collected on day 0 of MenACWY control vaccination. These receptors all come from an adult in good health.

The J gene is TRBJ1-1, the V gene TRBV2; 8 bases match TRBD1. V shed 6 bases and J 1 base; nucleotides not matched to a gene: 4. This CDR3 is built from 14 residues. Per the germline V gene, CDR1 is SNHLY and CDR2 is FYNNEI. The CDR3 sequence: CASSFDRGNTEAFF. CDR3 DNA: TGTGCCAGCAGCTTTGACAGGGGGAACACTGAAGCTTTCTTT.

V gene TRBV9 combines with J gene TRBJ2-1; D is unresolved. CDR1 and CDR2 (germline): SGDLS, YYNGEE. The V end lost 1 base, the J end lost 4 bases, and 15 bases lay between the germline ends. This CDR3 is built from 16 residues. CDR3 in amino acids: CASSVQVPVPYNEQFF. For the CDR3, the DNA is TGTGCCAGCAGCGTACAGGTTCCTGTTCCATACAATGAGCAGTTCTTC.